The 17 T cell receptor beta chains given below trace back to one sample, sequenced in a study of blood T cell repertoires in COVID-19. Clones were read by immunoSEQ multiplex PCR, and TCRdb kept only the in-frame ones, dropping some. The table has approximately 120,000 clones, 84% seen once. Source material: peripheral blood. Every receptor here comes from a woman aged 80 or over with active or convalescent COVID-19.

The chain combines TRBV18 with TRBJ2-7; D remains unclear. CDR3 size: 14 residues. Per the germline V gene, CDR1 is KGHSH and CDR2 is LQKENI. Trimming took 3 bases from V and 0 from J, leaving 9 bases between them. The CDR3 loop is CASSPSVTSYEQYF. DNA for the CDR3: TGTGCCAGCTCACCGTCGGTCACCTCCTACGAGCAGTACTTC.

This clone was seen a single time. V gene TRBV6-2 or TRBV6-3 combines with J gene TRBJ2-2; the D is unclear. This CDR3 spans 15 amino acids. V lost 0 bases and J lost 1, with 6 bases in between. The germline V gene has CDR1 MNHEY and CDR2 SVGEGT. The CDR3 loop reads CASSYSSGNTGELFF. CDR3 nucleotide sequence: TGTGCCAGCAGTTACTCTTCCGGGAACACCGGGGAGCTGTTTTTT.

The J gene is TRBJ1-2, the V gene TRBV28, with TRBD1 matching 7 bases. V was pared by 7 bases and J by 1 base, with 9 bases of the junction left unmatched. The CDR3 has 15 amino acids. CDR1 is MDHEN and CDR2 is SYDVKM in the germline V gene. The CDR3 region is CASKKGAGVNYGYTF. The CDR3 bases are TGTGCCAGCAAAAAGGGGGCAGGGGTTAACTATGGCTACACCTTC.

V is TRBV6-5 and J is TRBJ1-1; tentatively, D is TRBD1 (5 bases). V was trimmed by 7 bases and J by 5 bases, leaving 14 bases between them. The V gene's germline CDR1 is MNHEY and CDR2 SVGAGI. The CDR3 is made up of 13 amino acids. The CDR3 bases are TGTGCCAGCAAATTGGACACTCAGACTGAAGCTTTCTTT. It encodes CASKLDTQTEAFF.

Only a few counts were recorded for this clone. The CDR3: CASSPTGGRSPLHF. The CDR3 nucleotides read TGTGCCAGCTCACCGACAGGGGGCCGGTCACCCCTCCACTTT. J is TRBJ1-6 and V is TRBV18; 10 positions match TRBD1. Germline values: CDR1 KGHSH, CDR2 LQKENI. The CDR3 runs to 14 residues. V was clipped by 3 bases and J by 10 bases; unmatched bases: 3.

The CDR3 DNA is TGCAGTGCTAGTGATAGCGGGAGGGCAAATGAGCAGTTCTTC. Translating it yields CSASDSGRANEQFF. The rearrangement uses TRBV20-1 and TRBJ2-1, with TRBD2 matching over 11 bases. Looked up from germline, CDR1 is DFQATT and CDR2 is SNEGSKA (reference sequence). There are 14 residues in the CDR3. After removal of 3 bases from V and 7 bases from J, the junction contained 5 bases not matched to a gene.

The V call is TRBV18, the J call TRBJ2-7; maybe TRBD1 (5 bases). Per germline, CDR1 KGHSH and CDR2 LQKENI. The ends were cut back, 6 bases at V and 3 bases at J, with 15 bases in the middle. This CDR3 is 14 amino acids long. This chain's CDR3 is CASSQLSTVYEQYF. The CDR3 DNA sequence: TGTGCCAGCTCCCAACTCTCGACAGTCTACGAGCAGTACTTC.

In the case of this clone: The missing conserved phenylalanine or tryptophan at the end of this CDR3 makes a read error likely. Because the CDR3's place on the DNA is in doubt, the DNA is left out and the CDR3 is given as listed by TCRdb. CDR3 sequence reads: CSARDGLNSEA. J is TRBJ1-1 and V is TRBV20-1. CDR1 is DFQATT, CDR2 SNEGSKA, per germline (reference sequence). The CDR3 spans 11 amino acids, including both terminal residues.

Points on this clone: The germline gene is not matched at one end of the junction; a read error may be the cause. The V and J genes are TRBV27 and TRBJ1-6; TRBD1 matches at 7 bases. There are 15 residues in the CDR3. Germline CDR1 reads MNHEY; CDR2 reads SMNVEV (reference sequence). Written as DNA, the CDR3 is TGTGCCAGCAGTCCGAAGGGACAGAAGAATTCACCCCTCTACTTT. Residues: CASSPKGQKNSPLYF.

This chain joins TRBV6-6 and TRBJ1-5; TRBD1 matches at 7 bases. The junction had 10 bases not matched to a gene; V was cut back by 5 bases and J by 0 bases. From germline, CDR1 is MNHNY and CDR2 SVGAGI (reference sequence). The CDR3 runs to 17 residues. The CDR3 loop is CASSPKQGPYSNQPQHF. As DNA, the CDR3 is TGTGCCAGCAGTCCAAAACAGGGGCCTTATAGCAATCAGCCCCAGCATTTT.

The CDR3 DNA is TGTGCCAGCAGTTTGACTAGTCTCCGAAAAGAGACCCAGTACTTC. This translates into CASSLTSLRKETQYF. This chain uses TRBV6-5 with TRBJ2-5, with a weak D call TRBD2 (6 bases). CDR1 is MNHEY and CDR2 is SVGAGI in the germline V gene. The CDR3 is made up of 15 amino acids. The V end lost 4 bases, the J end lost 3 bases, and 15 bases lay between the germline ends.

This chain links TRBV30 with TRBJ2-7; TRBD2 matches 10 bases. There are 15 residues in the CDR3. Germline V lookup: CDR1 GTSNPN, CDR2 SVGIG (reference sequence). Trimming at V came to 2 bases and at J to 4 bases, leaving 8 bases not matched to a gene. The CDR3: CAWSSGTSVFYEQYF. Written as DNA, the CDR3 is TGTGCCTGGAGTTCGGGGACTAGCGTCTTTTACGAGCAGTACTTC.

This chain uses TRBV6-1 with TRBJ1-5; D might be TRBD1 (5 bases). Trimming took off 1 base at V and 0 bases at J, with 7 bases between the two ends. The CDR3 loop spans 15 amino acids. Germline assignment: CDR1 MNHNS and CDR2 SASEGT. CDR3 residues: CASSEVGGSNQPQHF. The DNA for the CDR3 is TGTGCCAGCAGTGAAGTCGGGGGTAGCAATCAGCCCCAGCATTTT.

V and J are TRBV5-1 and TRBJ2-1, with TRBD2 as a possible D gene (5 bases). There are 14 residues in the CDR3. Looked up from germline, CDR1 is SGHRS and CDR2 is YFSETQ. The V gene lost 6 bases and the J gene lost 6 bases, with 16 bases spanning the gap. Here the CDR3 DNA reads TGCGCCAGCACCCCTTCAATCAGCGGCAATGAGCAGTTCTTC. Protein: CASTPSISGNEQFF.

V usage is TRBV6-5 and J usage is TRBJ1-1; D may be TRBD1 (6 bases). Germline CDR1 reads MNHEY; CDR2 reads SVGAGI. The V and J ends lost 6 bases and 1 base respectively, with 12 bases between them. The CDR3 runs to 14 residues. The CDR3 coding sequence is TGTGCCAGCAGAAGGGGGGGGACGAACACTGAAGCTTTCTTT. Translating gives CASRRGGTNTEAFF.

This clone was recorded once. The chain employs TRBV19 and TRBJ1-5; 10 bases line up with TRBD1. This CDR3 contains 15 residues. Germline CDR1 and CDR2: LNHDA and SQIVND (reference sequence). The V segment lost 7 bases and the J segment 0 bases; nucleotides outside the gene matches: 3. The DNA for the CDR3 is TGTGCCAGTACCGGGACAGGGGATAGCAATCAGCCCCAGCATTTT. Amino acid sequence: CASTGTGDSNQPQHF.

This chain connects TRBV5-1 to TRBJ2-2; 7 nucleotides agree with TRBD2. The CDR3 contains 13 residues. Germline loops: CDR1 SGHRS, CDR2 YFSETQ. The ends lost 7 bases at V and 6 bases at J; junction bases unmatched: 6. The CDR3 sequence is CASSLREAGELFF. The CDR3 DNA is TGCGCCAGCTCCCTACGGGAGGCCGGGGAGCTGTTTTTT.